The 10 T cell receptor beta chains listed next were all sequenced from one sample in a study of response to subunit inactivated influenza vaccine. TCRdb re-derived calls from the RT-PCR reads in MiXCR, one entry per CDR3 protein. The table includes about 170,000 distinct CDR3 sequences, around 11% detected once. The source material was CD8+ T cells sorted from PBMCs, sampled about 23 months after vaccination. These receptors were taken from a man aged 45-69 years who received an inactivated influenza vaccine.

This clonotype occurred once. The rearrangement joins TRBV13 to TRBJ2-7; D unclear. The ends were cut back, 6 bases at V and 0 bases at J, with 12 bases in the middle. This CDR3 spans 14 amino acids. Looked up from germline, CDR1 is PRHDT and CDR2 is FYEKMQ (reference sequence). As DNA, the CDR3 is TGTGCCAGCAGTAACCTGTTTACCTCCTACGAGCAGTACTTC. Amino acids: CASSNLFTSYEQYF.

The V and J genes are TRBV4-1 and TRBJ2-1; D is ambiguous. CDR3 length equals 13 residues. V gave up 2 bases and J gave up 3 bases, with 5 bases separating them. In germline, CDR1 is MGHRA, CDR2 YSYEKL. The DNA of the CDR3 is TGCGCCAGCAGCCAACGGTTCTACAATGAGCAGTTCTTC. Amino acid sequence: CASSQRFYNEQFF.

The rearrangement uses TRBV27 and TRBJ2-7; TRBD1 matches 8 bases. V shed 6 bases and J 3 bases; nucleotides not matched to a gene: 13. The CDR3 extends over 16 amino acids. Germline V gene lookup returns CDR1 MNHEY and CDR2 SMNVEV (reference sequence). The CDR3 DNA is TGTGCCAGCAGCTTCCTGGGTGGACAGGGCGTCTACGAGCAGTACTTC. Translated: CASSFLGGQGVYEQYF.

This clonotype was counted a few times. The chain has TRBV27 and TRBJ2-2, with D tentatively TRBD1 (6 bases). Germline CDR1 MNHEY, CDR2 SMNVEV (reference sequence). Trimming cost V 6 bases and J 0 bases, with 8 bases left between them. CDR3 length equals 14 residues. CDR3 DNA sequence: TGTGCCAGCAGGACAGGCGCGAACACCGGGGAGCTGTTTTTT. Amino acid sequence: CASRTGANTGELFF.

This clonotype was seen only a few times. This chain joins TRBV28 and TRBJ2-2; D is uncertain. This CDR3 contains 12 residues. Germline V gene sequence: CDR1 MDHEN, CDR2 SYDVKM. V dropped 8 bases and J dropped 2 bases, with 6 bases sitting between them. DNA of the CDR3: TGTGCCAGCCCGGCTAACACCGGGGAGCTGTTTTTT. Residues: CASPANTGELFF.

This clonotype was picked up many times. This chain connects TRBV7-9 to TRBJ1-2; TRBD1 matches at 10 bases. V was pared by 2 bases and J by 6 bases, with 3 bases of the junction left unmatched. Germline CDR1 is SEHNR and CDR2 is FQNEAQ (reference sequence). CDR3 length: 14 amino acids. The CDR3 DNA follows: TGTGCCAGCAGCTTACCGGGACAGGGGAATGGCTACACCTTC. It is translated as CASSLPGQGNGYTF.

This chain links TRBV5-1 with TRBJ2-5; no definite D call. The CDR3 contains 14 residues. The germline V gene encodes CDR1 SGHRS and CDR2 YFSETQ. Trimming left V 0 bases short and J 1 base short, with 7 bases between. The chain's CDR3 is CASSLAFVQETQYF. CDR3 nucleotides: TGCGCCAGCAGCTTGGCGTTCGTCCAAGAGACCCAGTACTTC.

This clonotype was picked up a small number of times. Germline is not matched at one junction end, which may reflect a read error. The CDR3 here is CSARDRANTGELFF. The CDR3 DNA is TGCAGTGCCAGAGACAGGGCGAACACCGGGGAGCTGTTTTTT. This chain uses TRBV20-1 with TRBJ2-2, with 7 bases lining up with TRBD1. Germline loops: CDR1 DFQATT, CDR2 SNEGSKA (reference sequence). The CDR3 contains 14 residues.

This clonotype was counted ten times or more. The rearrangement links TRBV28 to TRBJ2-5, with D maybe TRBD1 (6 bases). Per the germline V gene, CDR1 is MDHEN and CDR2 is SYDVKM. V gave up 1 base and J gave up 4 bases, with 10 bases separating them. CDR3 length equals 14 residues. CDR3 in DNA: TGTGCCAGCAGTTTATACCAAGGGGGAGAGACCCAGTACTTC. It translates to CASSLYQGGETQYF.

This clonotype was recorded a few times. The chain is built from TRBV28 and TRBJ1-5, with a tentative D call TRBD1 (5 bases). The CDR3 loop spans 14 amino acids. Germline V gene lookup returns CDR1 MDHEN and CDR2 SYDVKM. V lost 3 bases and J lost 5, with 11 bases in between. CDR3 coding DNA: TGTGCCAGCAGTTTTTCCAGGGTCGATCAGCCCCAGCATTTT. This sequence encodes CASSFSRVDQPQHF. The whole variable domain, filled in from reference TRBV28 and TRBJ1-5, reads DVKVTQSSRYLVKRTGEKVFLECVQDMDHENMFWYRQDPGLGLRLIYFSYDVKMKEKGDIPEGYSVSREKKERFSLILESASTNQTSMYLCASSFSRVDQPQHFGDGTRLSIL.